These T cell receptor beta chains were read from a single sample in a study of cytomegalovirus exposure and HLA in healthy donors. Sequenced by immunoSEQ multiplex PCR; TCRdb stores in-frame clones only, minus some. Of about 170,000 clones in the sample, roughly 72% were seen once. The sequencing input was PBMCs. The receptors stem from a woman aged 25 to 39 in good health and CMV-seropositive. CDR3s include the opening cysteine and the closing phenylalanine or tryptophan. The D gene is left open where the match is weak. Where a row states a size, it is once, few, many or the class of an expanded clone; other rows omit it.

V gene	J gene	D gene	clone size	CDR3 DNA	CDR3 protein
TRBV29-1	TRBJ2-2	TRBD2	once	TGCAGCGCCAAACTAGCGGGAGGGCCCACCGGGGAGCTGTTTTTT	CSAKLAGGPTGELFF
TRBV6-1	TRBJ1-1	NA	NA	TGTGCCAGCAGTGAAGCGCGGGTGAACACTGAAGCTTTCTTT	CASSEARVNTEAFF
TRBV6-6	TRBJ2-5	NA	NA	TGTGCCAGCAGTTTTCGACAGGTACAAGAGACCCAGTACTTC	CASSFRQVQETQYF
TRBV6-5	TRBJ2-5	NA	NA	TGTGCCAGCAGTTACCGACAGCCGGCAGCTACCCAGTACTTC	CASSYRQPAATQYF
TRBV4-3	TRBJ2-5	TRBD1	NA	TGCGCCAGCAGTCCGGCTTATCGGGACAGGGGGACCCAGTACTTC	CASSPAYRDRGTQYF
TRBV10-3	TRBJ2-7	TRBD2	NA	TGTGCCATCAGTTTAAGCGGGGACCCAGCGGGGGAGCAGTACTTC	CAISLSGDPAGEQYF
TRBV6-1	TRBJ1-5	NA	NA	TGTGCCAGCGGTGAAGACAGCCTTAATAGCAATCAGCCCCAGCATTTT	CASGEDSLNSNQPQHF
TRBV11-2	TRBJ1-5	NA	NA	TGTGCCAGCAGCTTGGGCGGGAATAACAATCAGCCCCAGCATTTT	CASSLGGNNNQPQHF
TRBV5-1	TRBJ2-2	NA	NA	TGCGCCAGCAGCTCGGAGTACAGGGTTTCCGGGGAGCTGTTTTTT	CASSSEYRVSGELFF
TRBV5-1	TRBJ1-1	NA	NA	TGCGCCAGCAGCCCGACAGGCCCTTTGAACACTGAAGCTTTCTTT	CASSPTGPLNTEAFF
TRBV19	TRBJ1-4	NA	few	TGTGCCAGTAGTACCCGAGGGCTTAATGAAAAACTGTTTTTT	CASSTRGLNEKLFF
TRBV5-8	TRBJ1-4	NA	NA	TGTGCCAGCAGCTTGTTCCGGGGGGGAAGCGAAAAACTGTTTTTT	CASSLFRGGSEKLFF
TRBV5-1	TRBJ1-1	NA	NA	TGCGCCAGCAGCTTGAAAGGGGCAGGGCTGAACACTGAAGCTTTCTTT	CASSLKGAGLNTEAFF
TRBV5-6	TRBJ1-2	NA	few	TGTGCCAGCAGCTTTTTTGACACTAACTATGGCTACACCTTC	CASSFFDTNYGYTF
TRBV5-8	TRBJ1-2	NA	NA	TGTGCCAGCAGCTTGCGCGGCAGCTGGAACTATGGCTACACCTTC	CASSLRGSWNYGYTF
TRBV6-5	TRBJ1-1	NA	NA	TGTGCCAGCACTAGAGGGTACGGGGCTGAAGCTTTCTTT	CASTRGYGAEAFF
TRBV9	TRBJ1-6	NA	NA	TGTGCCAGCAGCGTAGGCGGCAGGGAATCACCCCTCCACTTT	CASSVGGRESPLHF
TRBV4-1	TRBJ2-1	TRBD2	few	TGCGCCAGCAGCCAAAGCGGGAGCCATGAGCAGTTCTTC	CASSQSGSHEQFF
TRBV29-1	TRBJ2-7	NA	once	TGCAGCGTTGATAGGGGGAACGAGCAGTACTTC	CSVDRGNEQYF
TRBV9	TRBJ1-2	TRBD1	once	TGTGCCAGCAGCGTAGCTCGGGACAGGGCCTATGGCTACACCTTC	CASSVARDRAYGYTF
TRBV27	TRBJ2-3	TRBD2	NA	TGTGCCAGCAGTTATTTAAAAGCGGGGGAGGGAGATACGCAGTATTTT	CASSYLKAGEGDTQYF
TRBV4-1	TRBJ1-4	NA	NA	TGCGCCAGCAGCCAAGATGGGGGGTCAACTAATGAAAAACTGTTTTTT	CASSQDGGSTNEKLFF